This is a list of T cell receptor beta chains from one sample in a study of T cell responses to AZD1222 COVID-19 vaccine. Assay: immunoSEQ multiplex PCR; the TCRdb copy retains only in-frame clones and omits some. The sample consists of roughly 99,000 clones, around 90% of them appearing once. The sequencing here drew on peripheral blood, taken on day 0 of AZD1222 vaccination. The receptors stem from an adult in good health. The CDR3 runs from the conserved cysteine through the conserved F or W. A D gene is named only where the DNA matches it firmly. Some rows mark clone size as missing; the rest say once, few, many or name a class of expanded clone.

abundance,j_gene,v_gene,d_gene,CDR3aa,CDR3nt
NA,TRBJ2-5,TRBV6-1,NA,CASSEMGGLYGETQYF,TGTGCCAGCAGTGAAATGGGGGGACTTTACGGAGAGACCCAGTACTTC
NA,TRBJ2-2,TRBV6-4,NA,CASSEGAGDTGELFF,TGTGCCAGCAGTGAGGGGGCAGGGGACACCGGGGAGCTGTTTTTT
NA,TRBJ2-1,TRBV7-3,TRBD2,CASSHLAGGIDEQFF,TGTGCCAGCAGCCATCTAGCGGGGGGAATCGATGAGCAGTTCTTC
NA,TRBJ2-7,TRBV20-1,NA,CSASDDRFYEQYF,TGCAGTGCTAGTGATGACAGGTTCTACGAGCAGTACTTC
NA,TRBJ1-2,TRBV6-2/TRBV6-3,NA,CASSYSLSDVTGYTF,TGTGCCAGCAGTTACTCGTTATCGGACGTTACGGGCTACACCTTC
NA,TRBJ2-6,TRBV30,TRBD1,CAWSLGTGPSGANVLTF,TGTGCCTGGAGTCTCGGGACAGGGCCCTCTGGGGCCAACGTCCTGACTTTC
once,TRBJ2-2,TRBV5-1,NA,CASSYFRQRDTGELFF,TGCGCCAGCAGCTACTTCAGGCAACGGGACACCGGGGAGCTGTTTTTT
NA,TRBJ1-5,TRBV4-1,NA,CASSQEGNSNQPQHF,TGCGCCAGCAGCCAAGAGGGTAATAGCAATCAGCCCCAGCATTTT
NA,TRBJ1-2,TRBV6-5,TRBD1,CASSPTGGSGYTF,TGTGCCAGCAGTCCGACAGGGGGCAGTGGCTACACCTTC
NA,TRBJ1-2,TRBV7-8,NA,CASSLDSYGYTF,TGTGCCAGCAGCTTGGACAGCTATGGCTACACCTTC
NA,TRBJ1-3,TRBV15,NA,CATSTYRHRAGNTIYF,TGTGCCACCAGCACTTACCGGCACAGGGCTGGAAACACCATATATTTT
NA,TRBJ2-3,TRBV6-5,TRBD1,CASKETGSADTQYF,TGTGCCAGCAAAGAGACAGGGAGTGCAGATACGCAGTATTTT
NA,TRBJ1-5,TRBV15,NA,CATSRERLQARNQPQHF,TGTGCCACCAGCAGAGAAAGGTTACAGGCTAGGAATCAGCCCCAGCATTTT
few,TRBJ2-2,TRBV7-2,NA,CASSLEEVGELFF,TGTGCCAGCAGCTTAGAGGAGGTGGGGGAGCTGTTTTTT
NA,TRBJ1-5,TRBV2,TRBD1,CASRGQGARNQPQHF,TGTGCCAGCAGAGGACAGGGAGCGAGGAATCAGCCCCAGCATTTT
NA,TRBJ1-1,TRBV6-4,NA,CASSASQGSTEAFF,TGTGCCAGCAGTGCCTCACAGGGAAGCACTGAAGCTTTCTTT
NA,TRBJ2-5,TRBV7-9,NA,CASRGLGAETQYF,TGTGCCAGCAGGGGTCTTGGTGCGGAGACCCAGTACTTC
once,TRBJ2-1,TRBV18,TRBD2,CASSPPAGNPYNEQFF,TGTGCCAGCTCCCCCCCAGCGGGGAACCCCTACAATGAGCAGTTCTTC
NA,TRBJ2-5,TRBV20-1,NA,CSVSKGLETETQYF,TGCAGTGTTAGTAAGGGGCTCGAGACCGAGACCCAGTACTTC
NA,TRBJ2-3,TRBV19,NA,CASSIGTTDTQYF,TGTGCCAGTAGTATAGGAACCACAGATACGCAGTATTTT
NA,TRBJ2-6,TRBV5-1,NA,CASSLMPGANVLTF,TGCGCCAGCAGCTTAATGCCTGGGGCCAACGTCCTGACTTTC
NA,TRBJ1-4,TRBV7-9,NA,CASSLSGGPNEKLFF,TGTGCCAGCAGCCTAAGCGGCGGCCCTAATGAAAAACTGTTTTTT
NA,TRBJ2-7,TRBV5-4,NA,CASSRDSLYEQYF,TGTGCCAGCAGCCGCGACAGTCTCTACGAGCAGTACTTC
NA,TRBJ1-1,TRBV13,NA,CASSRAGVRTEAFF,TGTGCCAGCAGCCGGGCAGGGGTGCGGACTGAAGCTTTCTTT
NA,TRBJ1-2,TRBV11-2,NA,CASSPIPRGERLNYGYTF,TGTGCCAGCAGCCCCATCCCTCGGGGGGAGCGACTTAACTATGGCTACACCTTC
NA,TRBJ1-1,TRBV6-6,NA,CASQKPPIRDTEAFF,TGTGCCAGCCAAAAACCTCCAATTCGGGACACTGAAGCTTTCTTT
NA,TRBJ2-1,TRBV6-2/TRBV6-3,TRBD2,CASSPRLAGGPNEQFF,TGTGCCAGCAGCCCGAGACTAGCGGGGGGGCCGAATGAGCAGTTCTTC
NA,TRBJ2-4,TRBV2,NA,CASSEIPDWDILNIQYF,TGTGCCAGCAGTGAAATACCGGATTGGGACATCCTAAACATTCAGTACTTC
NA,TRBJ1-6,TRBV7-8,TRBD1,CASSSTTGGGSPLHF,TGTGCCAGCAGCTCAACGACAGGGGGTGGCTCACCCCTCCACTTT